The rows below give T cell receptor beta chains drawn from one sample of a study of T-cell memory formation after mild COVID-19. TCRdb analysed the 5' RACE reads with MiXCR anew, one entry per CDR3 protein. The repertoire holds about 90,000 distinct CDR3 sequences, with about 13% as singletons. Sequenced input: PBMCs or a T cell subset sorted from them (not recorded which). The receptors come from an adult woman who had mild COVID-19 (a few samples of this study predate the infection). Cell type and time point are not known. Each CDR3 is given with its conserved first and last residue. D genes are given only for firm matches. A clone size is listed for some rows: how often the clone was seen (once, few, many), or a class if it is expanded.

j_call clone_size d_call v_call cdr3_nt cdr3_aa
TRBJ2-7 . . TRBV27 TGTGCCAGCAGTTTTGGGTCGGGACGGTCGTACGAGCAGTACTTC CASSFGSGRSYEQYF
TRBJ2-3 few TRBD2 TRBV20-1 TGCAGTGCCTCAGGACTAGCGGGAGACCCCACAGATACGCAGTATTTT CSASGLAGDPTDTQYF
TRBJ2-7 few . TRBV27 TGTGCCAGCAGTTCCCTACGGGACAACTACGAGCAGTACTTC CASSSLRDNYEQYF
TRBJ1-4 . . TRBV7-9 TGTGCCAGCAGCTTCGGGACCTCCTCAGGCGGTGAAAAACTGTTTTTT CASSFGTSSGGEKLFF
TRBJ2-1 many . TRBV6-1 TGTGCCAGCGCTTGGGATGAGCAGTTCTTC CASAWDEQFF
TRBJ2-5 . TRBD1 TRBV27 TGTGCCAGCAGTAACACAGGGGATCAAGAGACCCAGTACTTC CASSNTGDQETQYF
TRBJ1-1 few . TRBV12-5 TGTGCTAGTGCCGAAGGGGGCACTGAAGCTTTCTTT CASAEGGTEAFF
TRBJ2-5 few TRBD1 TRBV6-2/TRBV6-3 TGTGCCAGCAGAGCCGGGACAGGGGAAGAGACCCAGTACTTC CASRAGTGEETQYF
TRBJ2-7 . . TRBV4-1 TGCGCCAGCAGCCAAGACGTGAGCTACGAGCAGTACTTC CASSQDVSYEQYF
TRBJ1-5 . . TRBV6-6 TGTGCCAGCAGTTACTCGAGGGTGGGGAGTCAGCCCCAGCATTTT CASSYSRVGSQPQHF
TRBJ1-1 . . TRBV2 TGTGCCAGCATGTGGAGTGGAACTGAAGCTTTCTTT CASMWSGTEAFF
TRBJ2-1 . TRBD1 TRBV27 TGTGCCAGCGCCATGGGACAGGGCCTTTACAATGAGCAGTTCTTC CASAMGQGLYNEQFF
TRBJ2-1 . . TRBV5-1 TGCGCCAGCAGCTACCTACAGGGATCCGATGAGCAGTTCTTC CASSYLQGSDEQFF
TRBJ2-1 . . TRBV6-1 TGTGCCAGCAGTGTGGCAGGCTACAATGAGCAGTTCTTC CASSVAGYNEQFF
TRBJ1-1 . TRBD1 TRBV7-7 TGTGCTAGCAGCTTAAGCGGCGGGAGGGACAGTACAACGAGGAAAGTGGAGAACACTGAAGCTTTCTTT CASSLSGGRDSTTRKVENTEAFF
TRBJ1-2 . . TRBV7-9 TGTGCCAGCAGCTTAGCGGTGGGCTTCTCAGGGGATCGTGTCAATGGCTACACCTTC CASSLAVGFSGDRVNGYTF
TRBJ1-1 once . TRBV29-1 TGCAGCGTGGAAAGCGCTGCGAACACTGAAGCTTTCTTT CSVESAANTEAFF
TRBJ2-1 . TRBD2 TRBV19 TGTGCCAGTAGTTCCGGGACTAGCGGGGGCCGAAATGAGCAGTTCTTC CASSSGTSGGRNEQFF
TRBJ2-1 few TRBD1 TRBV20-1 TGCAGTGCTACAGATTACAGGGGGCGAGTAGACAATGAGCAGTTCTTC CSATDYRGRVDNEQFF
TRBJ2-2 few TRBD2 TRBV7-6 TGTGCCAGCAGCTTAGGACTAGCGGGACGGACCGGGGAGCTGTTTTTT CASSLGLAGRTGELFF
TRBJ1-1 once . TRBV4-1 TGCGCCAGCAGCCTTGGACAGACTGAAGCTTTCTTT CASSLGQTEAFF
TRBJ2-5 few TRBD2 TRBV7-9 TGTGCCAGCAGCTCGACGACTAGCGGGGGTCCGGAGACCCAGTACTTC CASSSTTSGGPETQYF
TRBJ2-1 . TRBD2 TRBV7-9 TGTGCCAGCAGGCCGGGACTAGCGGGGCTGGTTTACAATGAGCAGTTCTTC CASRPGLAGLVYNEQFF
TRBJ2-2 few . TRBV6-1 TGTGCCAGCAATGGGGGGAGCCACGGAGACACCGGGGAGCTGTTTTTT CASNGGSHGDTGELFF
TRBJ1-1 few . TRBV5-1 TGCGCCAGCAGCTTGTCAGGGTTGAACACTGAAGCTTTCTTT CASSLSGLNTEAFF
TRBJ2-2 few TRBD1 TRBV6-5 TGTGCCAGCAGTTATGGGACAGGGGACAGCACCGGGGAGCTGTTTTTT CASSYGTGDSTGELFF
TRBJ2-7 . . TRBV6-2/TRBV6-3 TGTGCCAGCGACTCCTACGAGCAGTACTTC CASDSYEQYF
TRBJ2-7 few TRBD1 TRBV12-3/TRBV12-4 TGTGCCAGCAGAAGACAGGGGGCCGGTTCCTACGAGCAGTACTTC CASRRQGAGSYEQYF
TRBJ1-1 . TRBD1 TRBV5-1 TGCGCCAGCAGCTTGGCCGGACAGGGGAGCACTGAAGCTTTCTTT CASSLAGQGSTEAFF
TRBJ2-3 few . TRBV30 TGTGCCTGGAGTGGGGGCCTCGGCACAGATACGCAGTATTTT CAWSGGLGTDTQYF
TRBJ2-5 many . TRBV11-1 TGTGCCAGCAGCTCCCCCATCGAGCCGGGGGTAGGGTCAGAGACCCAGTACTTC CASSSPIEPGVGSETQYF
TRBJ2-7 . . TRBV27 TGTGCCAGCAGTCCCCGAGGGGTAGTTTCCTACGAGCAGTACTTC CASSPRGVVSYEQYF
TRBJ2-3 few . TRBV9 TGTGCCAGCAGCGTAGACGGGTCTATAACGCAGTATTTT CASSVDGSITQYF
TRBJ1-5 few . TRBV4-2 TGTGCCAGCAGCCAAGGTTCGGGGCTTTTAGGGGGCAATCAGCCCCAGCATTTT CASSQGSGLLGGNQPQHF
TRBJ1-2 . . TRBV19 TGTGCCAGTAGTACTTCCTATGGCTACACCTTC CASSTSYGYTF
TRBJ2-3 few . TRBV14 TGTGCCAGCAGCCAAGGTGGACACACAGATACGCAGTATTTT CASSQGGHTDTQYF
TRBJ2-1 . . TRBV14 TGTGCCAGCAGCCAACCAGCGGTGGCTACTCCTAATGAGCAGTTCTTC CASSQPAVATPNEQFF
TRBJ1-2 . TRBD1 TRBV6-6 TGTGCCAGCAGTTACTCAAGTGAGGGGCAGGGGGTTGGCTACACCTTC CASSYSSEGQGVGYTF
TRBJ2-3 few . TRBV27 TGTGCCAGCACCCGTGGCCCAGCACCAGATACGCAGTATTTT CASTRGPAPDTQYF
TRBJ2-2 many TRBD1 TRBV2 TGTGCCAGCAGTCCGGGACAGGGGTCCGGGGAGCTGTTTTTT CASSPGQGSGELFF
TRBJ2-3 . . TRBV12-5 TGTGCTAGTGGTTTCGCCAGGGCGAGTGCAGATACGCAGTATTTT CASGFARASADTQYF
TRBJ2-2 few . TRBV2 TGTGCCAGCAGTAGGAACGGGGAGCTGTTTTTT CASSRNGELFF
TRBJ2-3 many . TRBV7-2 TGTGCCAGCAGCTTATTAGGGGAGGCAGATACGCAGTATTTT CASSLLGEADTQYF
TRBJ2-5 . . TRBV24-1 TGTGCCACCAAGGGACTCCCAGGGGAGGAGACCCAGTACTTC CATKGLPGEETQYF
TRBJ2-3 . . TRBV30 TGTGCCTGGAGTGTATTCGCTGCAGATACGCAGTATTTT CAWSVFAADTQYF